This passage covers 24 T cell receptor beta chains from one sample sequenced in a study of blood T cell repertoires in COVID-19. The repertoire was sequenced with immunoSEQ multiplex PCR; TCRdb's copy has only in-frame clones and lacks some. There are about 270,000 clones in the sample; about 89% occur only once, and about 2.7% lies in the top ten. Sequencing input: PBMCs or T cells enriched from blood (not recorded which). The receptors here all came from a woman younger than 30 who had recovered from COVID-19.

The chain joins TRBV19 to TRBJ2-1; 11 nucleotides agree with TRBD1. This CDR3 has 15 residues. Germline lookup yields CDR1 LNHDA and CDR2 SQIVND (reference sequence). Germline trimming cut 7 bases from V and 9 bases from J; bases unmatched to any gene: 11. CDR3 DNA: TGTGCCAGTACTCTGATTCCGGGACAGGGGGGTGAGCAGTTCTTC. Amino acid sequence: CASTLIPGQGGEQFF. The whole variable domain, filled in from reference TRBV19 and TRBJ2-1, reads DGGITQSPKYLFRKEGQNVTLSCEQNLNHDAMYWYRQDPGQGLRLIYYSQIVNDFQKGDIAEGYSVSREKKESFPLTVTSAQKNPTAFYLCASTLIPGQGGEQFFGPGTRLTVL.

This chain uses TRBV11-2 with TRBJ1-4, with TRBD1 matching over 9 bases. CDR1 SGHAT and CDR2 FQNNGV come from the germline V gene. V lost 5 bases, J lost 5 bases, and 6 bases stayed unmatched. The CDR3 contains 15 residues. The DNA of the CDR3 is TGTGCCAGCAGCCTTTCCGGGACAGGGAATGAAAAACTGTTTTTT. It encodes CASSLSGTGNEKLFF. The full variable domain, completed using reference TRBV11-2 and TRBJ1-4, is EAGVAQSPRYKIIEKRQSVAFWCNPISGHATLYWYQQILGQGPKLLIQFQNNGVVDDSQLPKDRFSAERLKGVDSTLKIQPAKLEDSAVYLCASSLSGTGNEKLFFGSGTQLSVL.

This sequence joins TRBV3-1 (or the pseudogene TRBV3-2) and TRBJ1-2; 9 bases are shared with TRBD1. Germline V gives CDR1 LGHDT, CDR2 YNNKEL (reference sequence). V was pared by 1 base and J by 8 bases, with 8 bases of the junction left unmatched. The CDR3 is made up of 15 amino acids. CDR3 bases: TGTGCCAGCAGCCAAGTAACTGGGACAGGGTTCGGCTACACCTTC. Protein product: CASSQVTGTGFGYTF.

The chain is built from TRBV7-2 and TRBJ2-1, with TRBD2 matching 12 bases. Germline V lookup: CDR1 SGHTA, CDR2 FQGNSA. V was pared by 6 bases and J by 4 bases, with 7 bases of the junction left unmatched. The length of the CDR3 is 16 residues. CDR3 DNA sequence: TGTGCCAGCAGTTATCTAGCGGGAGGGCTATACAATGAGCAGTTCTTC. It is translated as CASSYLAGGLYNEQFF.

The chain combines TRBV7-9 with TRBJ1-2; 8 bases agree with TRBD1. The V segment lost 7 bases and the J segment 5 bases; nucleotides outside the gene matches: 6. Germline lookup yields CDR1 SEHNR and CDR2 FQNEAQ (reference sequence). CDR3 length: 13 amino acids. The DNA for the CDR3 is TGTGCCAGCAATTTCGGACAGGGTTATGGCTACACCTTC. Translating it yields CASNFGQGYGYTF.

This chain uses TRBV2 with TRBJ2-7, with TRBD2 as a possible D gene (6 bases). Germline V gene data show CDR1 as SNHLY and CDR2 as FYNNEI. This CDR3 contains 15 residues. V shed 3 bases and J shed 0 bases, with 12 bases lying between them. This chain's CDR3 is CASSEVPGGSYEQYF. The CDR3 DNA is TGTGCCAGCAGTGAGGTCCCCGGGGGCTCCTACGAGCAGTACTTC.

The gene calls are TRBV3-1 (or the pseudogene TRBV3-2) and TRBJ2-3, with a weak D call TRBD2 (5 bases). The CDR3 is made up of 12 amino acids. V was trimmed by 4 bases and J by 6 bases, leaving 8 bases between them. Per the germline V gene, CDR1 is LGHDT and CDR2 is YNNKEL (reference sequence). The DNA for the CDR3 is TGTGCCAGCAGCCGAACGGGGGATACGCAGTATTTT. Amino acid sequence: CASSRTGDTQYF.

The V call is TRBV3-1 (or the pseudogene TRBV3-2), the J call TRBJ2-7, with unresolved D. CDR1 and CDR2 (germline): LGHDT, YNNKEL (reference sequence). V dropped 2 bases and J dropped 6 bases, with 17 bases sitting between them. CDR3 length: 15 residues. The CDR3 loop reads CASSQSDGFGREQYF. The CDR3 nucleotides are TGTGCCAGCAGCCAATCCGACGGGTTCGGTCGCGAGCAGTACTTC.

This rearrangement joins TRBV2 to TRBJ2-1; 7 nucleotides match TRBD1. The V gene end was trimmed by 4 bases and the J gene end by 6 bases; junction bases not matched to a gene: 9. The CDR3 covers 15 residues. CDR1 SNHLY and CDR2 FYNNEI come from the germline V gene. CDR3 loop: CASSVDRAVVNEQFF. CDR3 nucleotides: TGTGCCAGCAGTGTCGACAGGGCGGTTGTCAATGAGCAGTTCTTC.

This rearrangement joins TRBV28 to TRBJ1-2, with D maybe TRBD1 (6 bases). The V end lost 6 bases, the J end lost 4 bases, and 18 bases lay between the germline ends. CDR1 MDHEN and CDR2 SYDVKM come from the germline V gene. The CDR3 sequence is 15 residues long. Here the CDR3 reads CASRSQGVVGYGYTF. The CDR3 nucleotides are TGTGCCAGCAGATCACAGGGAGTAGTCGGCTATGGCTACACCTTC.

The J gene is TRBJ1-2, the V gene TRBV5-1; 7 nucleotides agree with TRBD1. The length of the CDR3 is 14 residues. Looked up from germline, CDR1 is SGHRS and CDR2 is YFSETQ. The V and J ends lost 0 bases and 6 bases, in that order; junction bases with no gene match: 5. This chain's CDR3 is CASSLGDSTNGYTF. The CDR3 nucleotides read TGCGCCAGCAGCTTGGGGGACAGTACAAATGGCTACACCTTC. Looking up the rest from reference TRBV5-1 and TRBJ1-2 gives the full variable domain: KAGVTQTPRYLIKTRGQQVTLSCSPISGHRSVSWYQQTPGQGLQFLFEYFSETQRNKGNFPGRFSGRQFSNSRSEMNVSTLELGDSALYLCASSLGDSTNGYTFGSGTRLTVV.

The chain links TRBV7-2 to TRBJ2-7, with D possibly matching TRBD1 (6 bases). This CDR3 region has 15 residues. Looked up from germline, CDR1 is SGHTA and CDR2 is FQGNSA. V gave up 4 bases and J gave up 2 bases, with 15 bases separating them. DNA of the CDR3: TGTGCCAGCAGCTGGGCGACAGGTTCCCCCTACGAGCAGTACTTC. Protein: CASSWATGSPYEQYF. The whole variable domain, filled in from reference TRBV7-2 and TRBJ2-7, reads GAGVSQSPSNKVTEKGKDVELRCDPISGHTALYWYRQSLGQGLEFLIYFQGNSAPDKSGLPSDRFSAERTGGSVSTLTIQRTQQEDSAVYLCASSWATGSPYEQYFGPGTRLTVT.

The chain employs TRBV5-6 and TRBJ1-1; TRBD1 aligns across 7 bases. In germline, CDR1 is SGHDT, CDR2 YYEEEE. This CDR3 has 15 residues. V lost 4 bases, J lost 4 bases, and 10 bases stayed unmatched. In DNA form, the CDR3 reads TGTGCCAGCAGCCTAACAGGGGACTGGGGCACTGAAGCTTTCTTT. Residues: CASSLTGDWGTEAFF.

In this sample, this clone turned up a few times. In DNA form, the CDR3 reads TGTGCCAGCAGCCCGTTCCCGACAGGGCGAATCGCTGAAGCTTTCTTT. Amino acid sequence: CASSPFPTGRIAEAFF. V gene TRBV7-8 combines with J gene TRBJ1-1, with 7 positions matching TRBD1. J was trimmed by 6 bases and V by 5 bases; bases with no gene match: 15. In germline, CDR1 is SGHVS, CDR2 FQNEAQ. The CDR3 consists of 16 residues.

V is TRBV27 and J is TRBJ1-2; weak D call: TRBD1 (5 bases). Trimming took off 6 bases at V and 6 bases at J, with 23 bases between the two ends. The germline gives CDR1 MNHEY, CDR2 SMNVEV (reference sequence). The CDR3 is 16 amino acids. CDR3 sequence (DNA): TGTGCCAGCAGCCAAACAAGACGGGACTCCAGGAATGGCTACACCTTC. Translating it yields CASSQTRRDSRNGYTF.

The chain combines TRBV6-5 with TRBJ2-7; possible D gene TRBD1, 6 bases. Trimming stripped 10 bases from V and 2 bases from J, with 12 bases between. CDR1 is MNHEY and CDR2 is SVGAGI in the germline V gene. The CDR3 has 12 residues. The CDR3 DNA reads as TGTGCCACAGTTGGACAGCCCTACGAGCAGTACTTC. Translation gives CATVGQPYEQYF.

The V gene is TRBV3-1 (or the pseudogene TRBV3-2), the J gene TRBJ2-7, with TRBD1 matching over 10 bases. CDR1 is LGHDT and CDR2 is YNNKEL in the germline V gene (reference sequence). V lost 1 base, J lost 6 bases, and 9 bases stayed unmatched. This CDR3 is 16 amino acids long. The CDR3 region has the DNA TGTGCCAGCAGCCAAGTCAGACAGGGGGCGCGTGGCGAGCAGTACTTC. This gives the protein CASSQVRQGARGEQYF.

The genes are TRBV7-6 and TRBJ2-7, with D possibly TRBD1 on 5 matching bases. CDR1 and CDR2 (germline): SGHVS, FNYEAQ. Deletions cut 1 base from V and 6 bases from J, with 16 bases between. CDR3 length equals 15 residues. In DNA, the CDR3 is TGTGCCAGCAGCTTAGATGAGTCTGGCACAGGCGAGCAGTACTTC. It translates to CASSLDESGTGEQYF.

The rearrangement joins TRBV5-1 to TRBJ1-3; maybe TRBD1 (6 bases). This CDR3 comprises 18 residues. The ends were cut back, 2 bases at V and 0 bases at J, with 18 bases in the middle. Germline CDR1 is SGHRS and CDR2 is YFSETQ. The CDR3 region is CASSLTGTNTFSGNTIYF. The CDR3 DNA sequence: TGCGCCAGCAGCTTAACGGGGACAAATACATTCTCTGGAAACACCATATATTTT.

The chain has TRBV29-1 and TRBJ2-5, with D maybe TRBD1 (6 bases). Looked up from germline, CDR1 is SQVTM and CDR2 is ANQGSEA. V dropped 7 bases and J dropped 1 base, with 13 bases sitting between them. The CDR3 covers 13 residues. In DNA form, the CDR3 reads TGCAGCGCCCACAGGGTGGTCCAAGAGACCCAGTACTTC. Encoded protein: CSAHRVVQETQYF.

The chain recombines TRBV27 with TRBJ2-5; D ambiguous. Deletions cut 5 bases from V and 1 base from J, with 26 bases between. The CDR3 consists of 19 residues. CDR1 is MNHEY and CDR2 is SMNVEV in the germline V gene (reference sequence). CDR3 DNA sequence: TGTGCCAGCAGTACGCAAAACGAGACCCCCGAACTAATCCAAGAGACCCAGTACTTC. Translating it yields CASSTQNETPELIQETQYF.

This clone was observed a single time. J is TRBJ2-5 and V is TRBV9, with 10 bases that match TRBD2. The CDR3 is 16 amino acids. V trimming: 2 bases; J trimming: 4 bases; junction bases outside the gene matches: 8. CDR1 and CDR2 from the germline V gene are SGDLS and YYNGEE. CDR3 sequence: CASSVGVLAGVETQYF. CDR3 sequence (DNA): TGTGCCAGCAGCGTGGGGGTCCTAGCGGGGGTAGAGACCCAGTACTTC.

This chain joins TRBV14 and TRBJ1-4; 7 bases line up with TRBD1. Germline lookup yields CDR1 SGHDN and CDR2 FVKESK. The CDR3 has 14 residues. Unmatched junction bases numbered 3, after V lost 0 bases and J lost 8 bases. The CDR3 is CASSQDGGQEKLFF. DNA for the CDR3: TGTGCCAGCAGCCAAGATGGGGGACAGGAAAAACTGTTTTTT.

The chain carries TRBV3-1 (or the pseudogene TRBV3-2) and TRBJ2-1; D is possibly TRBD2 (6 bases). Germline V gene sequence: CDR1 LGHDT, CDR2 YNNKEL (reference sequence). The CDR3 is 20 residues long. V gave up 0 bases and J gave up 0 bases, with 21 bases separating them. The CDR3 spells CASSQDGGPNSGSSYNEQFF. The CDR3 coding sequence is TGTGCCAGCAGCCAAGATGGTGGGCCGAATAGCGGTAGCTCCTACAATGAGCAGTTCTTC.